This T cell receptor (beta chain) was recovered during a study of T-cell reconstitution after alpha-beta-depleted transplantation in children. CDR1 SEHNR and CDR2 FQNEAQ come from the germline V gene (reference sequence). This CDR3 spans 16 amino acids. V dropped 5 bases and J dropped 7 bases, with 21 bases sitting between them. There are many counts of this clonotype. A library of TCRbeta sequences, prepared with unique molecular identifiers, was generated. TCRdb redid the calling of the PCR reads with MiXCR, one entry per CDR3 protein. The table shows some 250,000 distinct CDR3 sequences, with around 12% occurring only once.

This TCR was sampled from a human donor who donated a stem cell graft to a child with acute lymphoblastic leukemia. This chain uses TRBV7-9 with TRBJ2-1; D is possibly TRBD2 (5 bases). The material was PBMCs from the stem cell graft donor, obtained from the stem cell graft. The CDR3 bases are TGTGCCAGCAGCCCCCGAGGAGCGGAGAGAAGGAATGAGCAGTTCTTC. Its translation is CASSPRGAERRNEQFF.